This T cell receptor beta chain was documented in a study of human T cells and chemical hapten exposure. For the study at large: Researchers reported sensitizing a roughly 2 cm by roughly 2 cm upper inner arm skin site with 2% DPC.

The V gene end was trimmed by 3 bases and the J gene end by 1 base; junction bases not matched to a gene: 1. CDR3 length equals 14 residues. Germline V gives CDR1 MNHEY, CDR2 SMNVEV (reference sequence). Time point denoted: pre-sensitization, week 0. Treatment described: therapeutic diphenylcyclopropenone sensitization with weekly scalp DPC. Alopecia patients deemed DPC-suitable, aged 18 to 70, excluding pregnancy. TCRdb fed the RACE reads into MiXCR, producing one record per CDR3 protein. The sample consists of some 250,000 distinct CDR3 sequences, over 7.5% of them appearing once. This clonotype was detected only a few times.

The sequence was obtained from a man younger than 35 with alopecia areata. Some clones in this sample may be carry-over from other donors' samples. The chain couples TRBV27 to TRBJ2-5; 8 positions match TRBD1. The sequencing used whole blood, collected in connection with sensitization to the hapten diphenylcyclopropenone (DPC). CDR3 protein: CASSFTGGQETQYF. The CDR3 DNA sequence: TGTGCCAGCAGTTTCACAGGGGGCCAAGAGACCCAGTACTTC.